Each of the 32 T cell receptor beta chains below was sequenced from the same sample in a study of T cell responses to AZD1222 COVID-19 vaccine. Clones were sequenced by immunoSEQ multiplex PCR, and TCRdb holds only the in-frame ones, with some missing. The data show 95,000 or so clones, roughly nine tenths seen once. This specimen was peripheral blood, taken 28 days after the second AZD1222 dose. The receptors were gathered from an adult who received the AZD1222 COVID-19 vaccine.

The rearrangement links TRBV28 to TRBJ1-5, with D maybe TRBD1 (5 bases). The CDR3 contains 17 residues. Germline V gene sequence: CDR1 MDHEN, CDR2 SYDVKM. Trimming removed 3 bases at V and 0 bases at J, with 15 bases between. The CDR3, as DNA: TGTGCCAGCAGTTTGCAGGGAGGTGGCTATAGCAATCAGCCCCAGCATTTT. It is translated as CASSLQGGGYSNQPQHF.

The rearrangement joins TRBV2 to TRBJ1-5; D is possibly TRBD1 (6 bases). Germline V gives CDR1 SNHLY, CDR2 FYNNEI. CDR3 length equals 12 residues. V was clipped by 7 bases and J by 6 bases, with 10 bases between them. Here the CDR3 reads CASNREGQPQHF. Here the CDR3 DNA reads TGTGCCAGCAACAGGGAGGGTCAGCCCCAGCATTTT.

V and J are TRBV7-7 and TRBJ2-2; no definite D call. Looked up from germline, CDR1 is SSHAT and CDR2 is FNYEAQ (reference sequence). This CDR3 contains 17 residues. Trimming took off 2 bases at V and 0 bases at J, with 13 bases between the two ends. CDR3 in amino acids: CASSLSPALANTGELFF. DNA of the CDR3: TGTGCCAGCAGCTTAAGTCCGGCACTCGCGAACACCGGGGAGCTGTTTTTT.

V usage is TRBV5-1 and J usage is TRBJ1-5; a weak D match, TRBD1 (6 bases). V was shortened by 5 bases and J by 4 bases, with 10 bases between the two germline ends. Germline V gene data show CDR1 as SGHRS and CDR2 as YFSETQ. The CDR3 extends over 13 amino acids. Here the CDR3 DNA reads TGCGCCAGCAGGGAGGACAGTAATCAGCCCCAGCATTTT. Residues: CASREDSNQPQHF.

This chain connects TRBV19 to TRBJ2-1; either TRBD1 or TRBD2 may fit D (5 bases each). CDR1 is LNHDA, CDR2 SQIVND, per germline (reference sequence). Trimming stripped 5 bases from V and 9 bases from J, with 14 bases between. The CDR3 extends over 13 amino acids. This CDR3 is CASSPLSGGEQFF. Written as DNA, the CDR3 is TGTGCCAGTAGTCCCTTATCTGGGGGTGAGCAGTTCTTC.

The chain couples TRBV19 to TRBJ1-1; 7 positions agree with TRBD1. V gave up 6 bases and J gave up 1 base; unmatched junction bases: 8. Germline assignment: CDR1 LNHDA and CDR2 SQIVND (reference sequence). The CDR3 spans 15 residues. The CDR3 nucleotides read TGTGCCAGTAGGCCAGGGGGAAGGCCGAACACTGAAGCTTTCTTT. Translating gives CASRPGGRPNTEAFF. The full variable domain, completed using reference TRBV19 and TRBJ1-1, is DGGITQSPKYLFRKEGQNVTLSCEQNLNHDAMYWYRQDPGQGLRLIYYSQIVNDFQKGDIAEGYSVSREKKESFPLTVTSAQKNPTAFYLCASRPGGRPNTEAFFGQGTRLTVV.

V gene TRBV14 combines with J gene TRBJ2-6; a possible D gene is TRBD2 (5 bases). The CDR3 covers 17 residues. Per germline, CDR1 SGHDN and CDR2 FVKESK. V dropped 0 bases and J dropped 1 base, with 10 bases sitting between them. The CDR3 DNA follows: TGTGCCAGCAGCCAAGATCTTCGGGGTTCTGGGGCCAACGTCCTGACTTTC. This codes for CASSQDLRGSGANVLTF.

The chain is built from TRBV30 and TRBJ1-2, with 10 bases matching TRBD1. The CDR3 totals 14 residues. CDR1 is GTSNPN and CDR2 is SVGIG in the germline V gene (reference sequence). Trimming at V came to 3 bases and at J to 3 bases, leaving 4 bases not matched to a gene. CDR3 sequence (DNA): TGTGCCTGGAGCCCGGGACAGGGGCACTATGGCTACACCTTC. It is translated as CAWSPGQGHYGYTF.

The CDR3 loop is CASSKREGYEQYF. CDR3 bases: TGCGCCAGCAGCAAGCGGGAGGGCTACGAGCAGTACTTC. J is TRBJ2-7 and V is TRBV5-1; the match to TRBD2 covers 10 bases. CDR1 is SGHRS and CDR2 is YFSETQ in the germline V gene. This CDR3 region has 13 residues. The V segment lost 4 bases and the J segment 3 bases; nucleotides outside the gene matches: 1.

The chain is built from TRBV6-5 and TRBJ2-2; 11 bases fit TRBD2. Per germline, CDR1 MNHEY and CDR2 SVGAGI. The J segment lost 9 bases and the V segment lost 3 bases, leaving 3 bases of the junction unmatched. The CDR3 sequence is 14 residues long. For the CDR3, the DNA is TGTGCCAGCAGTTATAGACTAGCGGGAAGGGAGCTGTTTTTT. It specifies CASSYRLAGRELFF.

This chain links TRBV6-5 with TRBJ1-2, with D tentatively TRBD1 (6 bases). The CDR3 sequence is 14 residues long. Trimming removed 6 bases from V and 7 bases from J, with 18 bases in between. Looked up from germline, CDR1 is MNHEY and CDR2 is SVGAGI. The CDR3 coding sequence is TGTGCCAGCAGGCCCCCCGGGACGACAGGTGGCTACACCTTC. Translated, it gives CASRPPGTTGGYTF.

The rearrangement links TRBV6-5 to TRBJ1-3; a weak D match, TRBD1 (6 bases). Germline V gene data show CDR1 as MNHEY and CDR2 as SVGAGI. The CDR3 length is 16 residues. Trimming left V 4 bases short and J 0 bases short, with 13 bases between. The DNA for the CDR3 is TGTGCCAGCAGTTTGGGGGCTCCGGGCTCTGGAAACACCATATATTTT. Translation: CASSLGAPGSGNTIYF.

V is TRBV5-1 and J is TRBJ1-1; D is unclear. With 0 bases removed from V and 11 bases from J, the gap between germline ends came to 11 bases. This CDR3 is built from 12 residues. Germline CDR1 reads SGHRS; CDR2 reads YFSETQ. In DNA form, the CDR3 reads TGCGCCAGCAGCTTGGCCGGTGGAACCGCTTTCTTT. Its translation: CASSLAGGTAFF.

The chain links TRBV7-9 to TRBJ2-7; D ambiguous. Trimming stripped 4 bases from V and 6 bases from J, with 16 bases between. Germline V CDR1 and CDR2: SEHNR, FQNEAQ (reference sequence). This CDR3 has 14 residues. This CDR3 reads CASSSVGFLGEQYF. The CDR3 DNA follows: TGTGCCAGCAGCTCCGTCGGTTTCCTAGGCGAGCAGTACTTC.

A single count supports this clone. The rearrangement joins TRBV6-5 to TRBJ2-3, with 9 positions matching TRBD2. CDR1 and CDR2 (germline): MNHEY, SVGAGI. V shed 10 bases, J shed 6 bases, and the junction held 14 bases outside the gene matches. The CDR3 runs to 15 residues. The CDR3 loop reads CATQRGDIPGDTQYF. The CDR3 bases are TGTGCCACCCAGCGGGGGGACATCCCGGGGGATACGCAGTATTTT.

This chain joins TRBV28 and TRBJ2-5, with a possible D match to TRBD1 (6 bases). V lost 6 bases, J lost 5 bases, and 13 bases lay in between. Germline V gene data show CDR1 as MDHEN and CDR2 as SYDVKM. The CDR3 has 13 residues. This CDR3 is CASSAQGKETQYF. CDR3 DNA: TGTGCCAGCAGCGCGCAGGGGAAGGAGACCCAGTACTTC.

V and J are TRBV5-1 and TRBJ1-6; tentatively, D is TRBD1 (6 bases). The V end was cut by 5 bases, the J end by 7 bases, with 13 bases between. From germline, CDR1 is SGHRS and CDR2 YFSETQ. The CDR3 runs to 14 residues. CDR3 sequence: CASSPGGPNSPLHF. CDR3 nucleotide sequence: TGCGCCAGCAGTCCGGGGGGGCCGAATTCACCCCTCCACTTT.

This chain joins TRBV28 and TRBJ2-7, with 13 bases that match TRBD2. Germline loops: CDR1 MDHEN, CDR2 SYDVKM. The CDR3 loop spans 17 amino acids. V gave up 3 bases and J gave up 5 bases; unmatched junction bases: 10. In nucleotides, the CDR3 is TGTGCCAGCAGTTTTTTTTCGGGGACTAGCGGGAAGCACGAGCAGTACTTC. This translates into CASSFFSGTSGKHEQYF.

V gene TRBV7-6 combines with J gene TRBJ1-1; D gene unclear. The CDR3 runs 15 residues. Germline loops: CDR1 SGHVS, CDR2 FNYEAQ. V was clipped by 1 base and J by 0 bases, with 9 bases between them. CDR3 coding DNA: TGTGCCAGCAGCTTAGGGTCGAACATGAACACTGAAGCTTTCTTT. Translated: CASSLGSNMNTEAFF.

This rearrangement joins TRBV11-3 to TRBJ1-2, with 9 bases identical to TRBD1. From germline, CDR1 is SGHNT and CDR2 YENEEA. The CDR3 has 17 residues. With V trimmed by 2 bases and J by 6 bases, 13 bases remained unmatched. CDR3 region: CASSLLTGRTGEDGYTF. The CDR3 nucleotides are TGTGCCAGCAGCTTACTTACAGGTCGGACAGGGGAGGATGGCTACACCTTC.

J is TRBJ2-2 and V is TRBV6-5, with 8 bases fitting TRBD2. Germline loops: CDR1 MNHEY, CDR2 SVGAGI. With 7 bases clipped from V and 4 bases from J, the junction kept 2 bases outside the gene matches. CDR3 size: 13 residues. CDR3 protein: CASKTSGTGELFF. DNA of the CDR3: TGTGCCAGCAAAACTAGCGGCACCGGGGAGCTGTTTTTT.

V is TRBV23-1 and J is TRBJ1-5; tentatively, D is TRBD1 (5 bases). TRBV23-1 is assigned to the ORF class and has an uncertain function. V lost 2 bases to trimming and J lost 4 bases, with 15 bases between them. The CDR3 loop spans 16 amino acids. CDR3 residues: CASSQPRGLSNQPQHF. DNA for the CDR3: TGCGCCAGCAGTCAACCAAGGGGACTCTCGAATCAGCCCCAGCATTTT.

DNA for the CDR3: TGTGCCAGCAGTTACTCCCCAGGGCCGGAGACCCAGTACTTC. Its translation is CASSYSPGPETQYF. The chain combines TRBV6-2 or TRBV6-3 with TRBJ2-5; tentatively, D is TRBD1 (5 bases). The ends were cut back, 0 bases at V and 5 bases at J, with 10 bases in the middle. The CDR3 totals 14 residues. Looked up from germline, CDR1 is MNHEY and CDR2 is SVGEGT.

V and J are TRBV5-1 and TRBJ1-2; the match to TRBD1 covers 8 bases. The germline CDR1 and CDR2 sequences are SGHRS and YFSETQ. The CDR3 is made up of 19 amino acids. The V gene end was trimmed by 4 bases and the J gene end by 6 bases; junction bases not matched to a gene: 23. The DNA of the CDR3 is TGCGCCAGCAGCACCCGGCTCGTGCGCAGGGGGCGAAGGATTAATGGCTACACCTTC. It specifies CASSTRLVRRGRRINGYTF.

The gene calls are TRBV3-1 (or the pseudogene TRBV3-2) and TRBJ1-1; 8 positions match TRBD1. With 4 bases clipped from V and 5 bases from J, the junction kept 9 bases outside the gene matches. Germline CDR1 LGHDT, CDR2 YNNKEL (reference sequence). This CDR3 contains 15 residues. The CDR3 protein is CASSLPDRAGTEAFF. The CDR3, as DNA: TGTGCCAGCAGCCTCCCGGACAGGGCTGGGACTGAAGCTTTCTTT.

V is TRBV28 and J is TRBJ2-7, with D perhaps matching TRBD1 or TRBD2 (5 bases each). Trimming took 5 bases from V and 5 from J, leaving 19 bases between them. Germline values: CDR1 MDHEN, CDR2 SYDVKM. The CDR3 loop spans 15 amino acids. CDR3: CASSLSGGRVDEQYF. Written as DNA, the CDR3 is TGTGCCAGCAGTCTGAGTGGAGGCAGGGTGGACGAGCAGTACTTC.

As DNA, the CDR3 is TGTGCCAGCAGTCTCGCCGGGACTAGCGGGAGCTATGAGCAGTTCTTC. The encoded protein is CASSLAGTSGSYEQFF. The V and J genes are TRBV28 and TRBJ2-1; 14 bases are a match to TRBD2. Per the germline V gene, CDR1 is MDHEN and CDR2 is SYDVKM. CDR3 length: 16 residues. With V trimmed by 5 bases and J by 8 bases, 8 bases remained unmatched.

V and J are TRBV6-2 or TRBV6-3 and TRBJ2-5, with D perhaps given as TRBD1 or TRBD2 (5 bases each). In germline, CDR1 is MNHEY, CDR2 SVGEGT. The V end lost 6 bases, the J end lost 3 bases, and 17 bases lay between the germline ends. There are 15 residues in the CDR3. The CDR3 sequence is CASSSWGTAEETQYF. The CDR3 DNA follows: TGTGCCAGCAGCTCGTGGGGGACGGCGGAAGAGACCCAGTACTTC.

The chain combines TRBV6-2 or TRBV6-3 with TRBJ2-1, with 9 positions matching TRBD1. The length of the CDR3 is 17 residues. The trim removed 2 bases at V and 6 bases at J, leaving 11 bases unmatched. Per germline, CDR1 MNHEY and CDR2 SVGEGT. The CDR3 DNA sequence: TGTGCCAGCAGTTACGTACGGACAGGGGTACCTGGCAATGAGCAGTTCTTC. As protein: CASSYVRTGVPGNEQFF.

For the CDR3, the DNA is TGTGCCAGCGCGGTGGACTTATTCTCCTACGAGCAGTACTTC. It yields the protein CASAVDLFSYEQYF. The chain combines TRBV7-2 with TRBJ2-7; TRBD2 is a possible D gene (5 bases). Trimming cost V 8 bases and J 0 bases, with 14 bases left between them. The CDR3 sequence is 14 residues long. Germline V gene lookup returns CDR1 SGHTA and CDR2 FQGNSA.

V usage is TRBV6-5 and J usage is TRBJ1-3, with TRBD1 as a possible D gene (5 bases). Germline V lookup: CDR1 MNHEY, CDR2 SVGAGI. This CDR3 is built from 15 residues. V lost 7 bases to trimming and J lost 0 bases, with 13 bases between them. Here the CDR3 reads CASTPGTLSGNTIYF. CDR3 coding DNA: TGTGCCAGCACCCCGGGGACCCTCTCTGGAAACACCATATATTTT.

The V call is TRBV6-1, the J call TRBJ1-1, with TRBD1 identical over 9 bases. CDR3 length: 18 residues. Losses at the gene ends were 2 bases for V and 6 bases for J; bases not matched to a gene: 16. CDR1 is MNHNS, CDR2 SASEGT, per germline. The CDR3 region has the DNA TGTGCCAGCAGTGAAAAAAAACCGGGACAGGGACCCGGACCTGAAGCTTTCTTT. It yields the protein CASSEKKPGQGPGPEAFF.